In this sample, the clone carrying this T cell receptor (beta chain) turned up a few times. This entry belongs to a study of cytotoxic CD8 clonotypes in ibrutinib-treated CLL. Study as a whole: The samples contained roughly 240,000 productive templates on average. They also contained an average of about 100,000 productive rearrangements.

In germline, CDR1 is SGHTA, CDR2 FQGNSA. Trimming stripped 3 bases from V and 3 bases from J, with 5 bases between. The CDR3 covers 12 residues. Depth targeted 1 in 200,000 to 1 in 1 million T cells, averaging 10x coverage per clonotype. Using immunoSEQ multiplex PCR, the repertoire was profiled, and TCRdb retains in-frame clones only, with some absent. The table lists around 9,600 clones, 61% of them singletons, with 15% to 20% in the top ten. Genomic DNA in a quantity of 2 to 2.5 micrograms was derived from cryopreserved PBMCs for TCR beta libraries. The source is a human donor with chronic lymphocytic leukemia. The J gene is TRBJ2-5, the V gene TRBV7-2; D not certain. Source: PBMCs, taken before ibrutinib treatment. The CDR3 loop reads CASSLGEETQYF. The CDR3 nucleotides read TGTGCCAGCAGCTTGGGTGAAGAGACCCAGTACTTC.